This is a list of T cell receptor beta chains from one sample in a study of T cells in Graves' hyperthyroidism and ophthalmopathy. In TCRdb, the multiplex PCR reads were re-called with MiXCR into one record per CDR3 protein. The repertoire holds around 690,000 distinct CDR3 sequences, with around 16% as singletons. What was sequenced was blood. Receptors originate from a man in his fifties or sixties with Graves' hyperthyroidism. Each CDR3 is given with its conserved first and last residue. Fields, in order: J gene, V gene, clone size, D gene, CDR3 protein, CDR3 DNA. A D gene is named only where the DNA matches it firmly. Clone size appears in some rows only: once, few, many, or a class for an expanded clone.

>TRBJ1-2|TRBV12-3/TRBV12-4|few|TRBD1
CASSGKRATGGGYGYTF
TGTGCCAGCAGTGGCAAAAGAGCGACAGGGGGCGGCTATGGCTACACCTTC
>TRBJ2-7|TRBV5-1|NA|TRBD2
CASSTTSGSDEQYF
TGCGCCAGCAGCACGACTAGCGGGAGCGACGAGCAGTACTTC
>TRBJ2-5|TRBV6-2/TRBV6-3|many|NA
CASSYEIRETQYF
TGTGCCAGCAGTTATGAGATCCGGGAGACCCAGTACTTC
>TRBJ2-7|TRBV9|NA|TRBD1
CASSVAGGIDEQYF
TGTGCCAGCAGCGTAGCAGGGGGCATCGACGAGCAGTACTTC
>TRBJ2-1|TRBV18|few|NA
CASSPPRDHYYNEQFF
TGTGCCAGCTCACCACCAAGGGATCATTACTACAATGAGCAGTTCTTC
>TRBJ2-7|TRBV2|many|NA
CASRKDSYSYEQYF
TGTGCCAGCAGAAAGGACAGCTACTCCTACGAGCAGTACTTC
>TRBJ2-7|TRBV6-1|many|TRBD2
CATNIGGLAGREGKEQYF
TGTGCCACCAACATCGGGGGACTAGCGGGAAGGGAAGGAAAGGAGCAGTACTTC
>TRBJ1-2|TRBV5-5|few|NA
CASSLARANYGYTF
TGTGCCAGCAGCTTGGCGAGAGCGAACTATGGCTACACCTTC
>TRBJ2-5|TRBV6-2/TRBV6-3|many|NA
CASSFLSADQETQYF
TGTGCCAGCAGTTTTCTATCAGCGGACCAAGAGACCCAGTACTTC
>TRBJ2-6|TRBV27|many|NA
CASSLIEANVLTF
TGTGCCAGCAGCCTAATTGAGGCCAACGTCCTGACTTTC
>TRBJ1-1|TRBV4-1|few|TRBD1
CASSQRTGGGEAFF
TGCGCCAGCAGCCAAAGAACAGGGGGAGGTGAAGCTTTCTTT
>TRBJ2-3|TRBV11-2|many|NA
CASSLLRGAGEVSTDTQYF
TGTGCCAGCAGCTTATTGCGGGGCGCAGGGGAGGTTAGCACAGATACGCAGTATTTT
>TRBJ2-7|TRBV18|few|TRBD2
CASSPLQRLAGGLDEQYF
TGTGCCAGCTCACCCCTCCAACGACTAGCGGGAGGGCTAGACGAGCAGTACTTC
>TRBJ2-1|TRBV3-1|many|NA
CASSQVAGRSDEQFF
TGTGCCAGCAGCCAAGTCGCCGGGAGATCCGATGAGCAGTTCTTC
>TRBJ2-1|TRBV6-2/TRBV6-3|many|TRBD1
CASSSRHWTGGTDEQFF
TGTGCCAGCAGTTCCCGACACTGGACAGGGGGCACGGATGAGCAGTTCTTC
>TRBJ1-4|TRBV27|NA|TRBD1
CASRTLKRDRGATNEKLFF
TGTGCCAGCAGAACCCTTAAAAGGGACAGGGGTGCAACTAATGAAAAACTGTTTTTT
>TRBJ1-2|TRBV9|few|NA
CASSTHRDNYGYTF
TGTGCCAGCAGCACGCACAGGGATAACTATGGCTACACCTTC
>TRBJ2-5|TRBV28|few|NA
CASSLYTAEGETQYF
TGTGCCAGCAGTTTATACACAGCGGAGGGAGAGACCCAGTACTTC
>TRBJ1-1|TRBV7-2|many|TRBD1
CASSSDRGWTEAFF
TGTGCCAGCAGCTCTGACAGGGGCTGGACTGAAGCTTTCTTT
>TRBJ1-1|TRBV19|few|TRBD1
CASSIRDRNTEAFF
TGTGCCAGTAGTATCCGGGACAGGAACACTGAAGCTTTCTTT
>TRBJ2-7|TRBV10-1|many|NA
CASSDRVPFYEQYF
TGCGCCAGCAGTGACAGGGTCCCCTTCTACGAGCAGTACTTC
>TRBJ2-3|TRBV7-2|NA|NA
CASSLLRGSDGTDTQYF
TGTGCCAGCAGCTTATTACGGGGAAGCGACGGCACAGATACGCAGTATTTT
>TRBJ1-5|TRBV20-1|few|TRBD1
CSAKDRESNQPQHF
TGCAGTGCCAAGGACAGGGAAAGCAATCAGCCCCAGCATTTT